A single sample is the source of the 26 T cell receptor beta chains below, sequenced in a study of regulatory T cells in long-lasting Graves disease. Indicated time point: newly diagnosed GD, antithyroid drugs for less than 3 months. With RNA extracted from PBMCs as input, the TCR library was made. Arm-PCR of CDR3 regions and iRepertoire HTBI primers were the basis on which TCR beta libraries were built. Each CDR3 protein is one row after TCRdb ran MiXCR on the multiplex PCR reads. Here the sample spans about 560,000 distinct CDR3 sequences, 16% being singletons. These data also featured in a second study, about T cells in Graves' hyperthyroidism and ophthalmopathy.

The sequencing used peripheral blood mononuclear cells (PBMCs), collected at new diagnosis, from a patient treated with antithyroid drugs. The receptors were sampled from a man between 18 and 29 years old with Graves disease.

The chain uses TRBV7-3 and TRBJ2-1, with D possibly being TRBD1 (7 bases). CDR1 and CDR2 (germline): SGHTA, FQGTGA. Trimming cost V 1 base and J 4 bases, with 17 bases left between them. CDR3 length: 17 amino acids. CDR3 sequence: CASSLRGGQDIYNEQFF. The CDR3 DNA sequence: TGTGCCAGCAGCTTAAGGGGAGGACAGGACATATACAATGAGCAGTTCTTC.

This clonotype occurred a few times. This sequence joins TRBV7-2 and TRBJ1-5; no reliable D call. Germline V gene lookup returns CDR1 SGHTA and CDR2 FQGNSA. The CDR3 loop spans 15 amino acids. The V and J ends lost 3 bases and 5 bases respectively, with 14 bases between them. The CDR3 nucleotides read TGTGCCAGCAGCTTGGGCCCGGACGGGTATCAGCCCCAGCATTTT. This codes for CASSLGPDGYQPQHF. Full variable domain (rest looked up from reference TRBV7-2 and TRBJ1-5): GAGVSQSPSNKVTEKGKDVELRCDPISGHTALYWYRQSLGQGLEFLIYFQGNSAPDKSGLPSDRFSAERTGGSVSTLTIQRTQQEDSAVYLCASSLGPDGYQPQHFGDGTRLSIL.

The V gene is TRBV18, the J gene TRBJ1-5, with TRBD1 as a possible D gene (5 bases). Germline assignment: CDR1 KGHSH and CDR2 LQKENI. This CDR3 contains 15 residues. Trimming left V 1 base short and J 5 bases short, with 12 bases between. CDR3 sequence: CASSPLGDWDQPQHF. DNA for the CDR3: TGTGCCAGCTCACCACTGGGGGATTGGGATCAGCCCCAGCATTTT.

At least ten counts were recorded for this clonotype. This chain's CDR3 is CASRNTEAFF. DNA for the CDR3: TGTGCCAGCAGGAACACTGAAGCTTTCTTT. The rearrangement uses TRBV28 and TRBJ1-1, with D hard to call. Trimming pared 6 bases from V and 1 base from J, leaving 0 bases between. The V gene's germline CDR1 is MDHEN and CDR2 SYDVKM. The CDR3 loop spans 10 amino acids.

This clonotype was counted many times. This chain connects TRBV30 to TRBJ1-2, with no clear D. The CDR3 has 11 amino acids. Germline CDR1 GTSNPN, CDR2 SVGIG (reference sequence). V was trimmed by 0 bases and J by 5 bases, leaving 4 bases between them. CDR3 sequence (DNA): TGTGCCTGGAGTGTAGGGTATGGCTACACCTTC. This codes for CAWSVGYGYTF.

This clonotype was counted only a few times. The CDR3 region has the DNA TGTGCCAGCAGCGTAGCCCAGGGCGAGCAGTTCTTC. It specifies CASSVAQGEQFF. This rearrangement joins TRBV9 to TRBJ2-1, with TRBD1 as a possible D gene (5 bases). The germline V and J ends were trimmed by 0 bases and 10 bases, with 8 bases remaining between them. Germline V gene lookup returns CDR1 SGDLS and CDR2 YYNGEE. The CDR3 contains 12 residues.

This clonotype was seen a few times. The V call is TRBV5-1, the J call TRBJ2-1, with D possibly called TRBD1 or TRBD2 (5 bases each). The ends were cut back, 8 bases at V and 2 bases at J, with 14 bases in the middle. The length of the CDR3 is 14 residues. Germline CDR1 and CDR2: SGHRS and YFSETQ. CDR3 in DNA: TGCGCCAGTACCCGGGACCCGACCTACAATGAGCAGTTCTTC. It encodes CASTRDPTYNEQFF.

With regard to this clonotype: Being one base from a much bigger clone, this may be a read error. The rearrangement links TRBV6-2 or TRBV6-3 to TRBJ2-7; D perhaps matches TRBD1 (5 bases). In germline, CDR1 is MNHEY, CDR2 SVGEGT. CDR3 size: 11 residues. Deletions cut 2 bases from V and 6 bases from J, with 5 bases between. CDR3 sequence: CASSYGAEQYF. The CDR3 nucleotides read TGTGCCAGCAGTTACGGGGCCGAGCAGTACTTC.

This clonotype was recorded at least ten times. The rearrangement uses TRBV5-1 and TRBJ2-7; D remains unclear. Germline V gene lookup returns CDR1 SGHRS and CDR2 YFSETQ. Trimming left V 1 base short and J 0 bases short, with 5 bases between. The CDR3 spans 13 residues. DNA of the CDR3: TGCGCCAGCAGCTTGCAGAACTCCTACGAGCAGTACTTC. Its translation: CASSLQNSYEQYF. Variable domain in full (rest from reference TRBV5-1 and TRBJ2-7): KAGVTQTPRYLIKTRGQQVTLSCSPISGHRSVSWYQQTPGQGLQFLFEYFSETQRNKGNFPGRFSGRQFSNSRSEMNVSTLELGDSALYLCASSLQNSYEQYFGPGTRLTVT.

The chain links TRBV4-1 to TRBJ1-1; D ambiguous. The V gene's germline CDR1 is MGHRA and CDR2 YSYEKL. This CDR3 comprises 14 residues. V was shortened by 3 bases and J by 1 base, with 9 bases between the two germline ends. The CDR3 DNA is TGCGCCAGCAGCCAGCATCAACAGAACACTGAAGCTTTCTTT. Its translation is CASSQHQQNTEAFF.

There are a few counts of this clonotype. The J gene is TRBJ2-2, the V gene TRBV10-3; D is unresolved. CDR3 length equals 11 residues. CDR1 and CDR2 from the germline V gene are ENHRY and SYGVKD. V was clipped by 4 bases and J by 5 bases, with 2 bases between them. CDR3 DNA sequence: TGTGCCATCAGTGGTACCGGGGAGCTGTTTTTT. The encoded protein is CAISGTGELFF.

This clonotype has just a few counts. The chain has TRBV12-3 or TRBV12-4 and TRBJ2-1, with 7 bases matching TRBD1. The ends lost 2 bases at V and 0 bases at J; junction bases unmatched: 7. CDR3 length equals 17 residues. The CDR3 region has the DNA TGTGCCAGCAGTTTACTCACAGGGGCTCGCTCCTACAATGAGCAGTTCTTC. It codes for CASSLLTGARSYNEQFF.

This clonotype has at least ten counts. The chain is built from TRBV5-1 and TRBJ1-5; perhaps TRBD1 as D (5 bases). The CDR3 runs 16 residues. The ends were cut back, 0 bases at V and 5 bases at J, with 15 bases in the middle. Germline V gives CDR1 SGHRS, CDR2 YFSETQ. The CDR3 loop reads CASSLAAGDGHQPQHF. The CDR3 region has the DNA TGCGCCAGCAGCTTGGCCGCGGGGGATGGGCATCAGCCCCAGCATTTT.

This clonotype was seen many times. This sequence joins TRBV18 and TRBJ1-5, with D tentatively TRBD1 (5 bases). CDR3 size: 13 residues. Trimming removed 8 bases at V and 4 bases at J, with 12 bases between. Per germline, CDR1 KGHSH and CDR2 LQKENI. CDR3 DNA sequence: TGTGCCAGCAGCCCTGACAGAAATCAGCCCCAGCATTTT. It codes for CASSPDRNQPQHF.

The CDR3 DNA reads as TGCGCCAGCAGCTTCGGCGGGAGTGAGCAGTTCTTC. Its protein product is CASSFGGSEQFF. V and J are TRBV5-1 and TRBJ2-1, with 7 bases fitting TRBD2. The CDR3 runs to 12 residues. Trimming took 2 bases from V and 9 from J; bases not matched to a gene: 2. Germline assignment: CDR1 SGHRS and CDR2 YFSETQ.

The CDR3 region is CASSSVEIGRLSYEQYF. CDR3 nucleotide sequence: TGTGCCAGCAGCTCGGTAGAGATTGGCAGGCTCTCCTACGAGCAGTACTTC. The chain combines TRBV7-2 with TRBJ2-7; D unclear. The CDR3 contains 17 residues. The germline V and J ends were trimmed by 4 bases and 0 bases, with 19 bases remaining between them. Germline V CDR1 and CDR2: SGHTA, FQGNSA.

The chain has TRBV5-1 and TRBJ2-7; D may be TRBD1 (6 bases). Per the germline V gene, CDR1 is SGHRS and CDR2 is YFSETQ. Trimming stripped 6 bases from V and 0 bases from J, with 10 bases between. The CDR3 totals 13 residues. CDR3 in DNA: TGCGCCAGCACCTGGGACAACTCCTACGAGCAGTACTTC. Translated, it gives CASTWDNSYEQYF.

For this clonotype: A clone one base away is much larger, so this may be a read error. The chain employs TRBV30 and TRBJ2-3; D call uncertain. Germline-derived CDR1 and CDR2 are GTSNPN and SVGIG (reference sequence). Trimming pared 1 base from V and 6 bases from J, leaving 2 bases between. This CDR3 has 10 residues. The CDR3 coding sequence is TGTGCCTGGAGTGCCGATACGCAGTATTTT. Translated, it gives CAWSADTQYF.

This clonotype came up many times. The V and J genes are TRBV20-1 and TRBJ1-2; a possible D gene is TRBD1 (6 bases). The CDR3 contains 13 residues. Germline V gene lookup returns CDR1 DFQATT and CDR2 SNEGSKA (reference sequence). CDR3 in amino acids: CTRPRDKNYGYTF. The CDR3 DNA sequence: TGCACCCGCCCGCGGGACAAGAACTATGGCTACACCTTC.

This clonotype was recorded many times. CDR3: CASSLIVNEQFF. The CDR3 nucleotides are TGTGCCAGCAGCCTAATAGTGAATGAGCAGTTCTTC. V and J are TRBV14 and TRBJ2-1; D remains ambiguous. V lost 4 bases to trimming and J lost 7 bases, with 8 bases between them. CDR1 SGHDN and CDR2 FVKESK come from the germline V gene. CDR3 size: 12 residues. Full variable domain (rest looked up from reference TRBV14 and TRBJ2-1): EAGVTQFPSHSVIEKGQTVTLRCDPISGHDNLYWYRRVMGKEIKFLLHFVKESKQDESGMPNNRFLAERTGGTYSTLKVQPAELEDSGVYFCASSLIVNEQFFGPGTRLTVL.

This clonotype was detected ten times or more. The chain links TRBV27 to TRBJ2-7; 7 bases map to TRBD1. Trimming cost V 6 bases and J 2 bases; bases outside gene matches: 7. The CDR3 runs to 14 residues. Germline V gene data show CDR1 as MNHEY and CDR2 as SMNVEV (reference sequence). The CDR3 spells CASSLSGTAYEQYF. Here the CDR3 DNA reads TGTGCCAGCAGCTTGTCCGGGACAGCCTACGAGCAGTACTTC.

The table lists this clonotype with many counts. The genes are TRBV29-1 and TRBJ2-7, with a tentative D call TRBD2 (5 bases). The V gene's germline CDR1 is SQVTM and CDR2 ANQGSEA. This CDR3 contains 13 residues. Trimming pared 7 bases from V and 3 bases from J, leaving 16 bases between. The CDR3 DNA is TGCAGCGCCCTCCCCAGACGGGGCTACGAGCAGTACTTC. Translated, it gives CSALPRRGYEQYF.

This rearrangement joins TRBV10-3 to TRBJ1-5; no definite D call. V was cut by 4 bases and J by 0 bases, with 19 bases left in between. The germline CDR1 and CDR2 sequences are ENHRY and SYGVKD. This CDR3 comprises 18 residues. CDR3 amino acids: CAISGGRAGLNSNQPQHF. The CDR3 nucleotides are TGTGCCATCAGTGGTGGGAGGGCAGGACTAAATAGCAATCAGCCCCAGCATTTT.

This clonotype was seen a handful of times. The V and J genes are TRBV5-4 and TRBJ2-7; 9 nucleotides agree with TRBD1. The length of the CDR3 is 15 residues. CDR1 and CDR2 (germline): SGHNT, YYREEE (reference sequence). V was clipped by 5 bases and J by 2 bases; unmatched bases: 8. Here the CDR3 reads CASSLDRGKAYEQYF. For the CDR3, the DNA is TGTGCCAGCAGTCTGGACAGGGGAAAGGCCTACGAGCAGTACTTC. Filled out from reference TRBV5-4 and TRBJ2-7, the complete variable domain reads ETGVTQSPTHLIKTRGQQVTLRCSSQSGHNTVSWYQQALGQGPQFIFQYYREEENGRGNFPPRFSGLQFPNYSSELNVNALELDDSALYLCASSLDRGKAYEQYFGPGTRLTVT.

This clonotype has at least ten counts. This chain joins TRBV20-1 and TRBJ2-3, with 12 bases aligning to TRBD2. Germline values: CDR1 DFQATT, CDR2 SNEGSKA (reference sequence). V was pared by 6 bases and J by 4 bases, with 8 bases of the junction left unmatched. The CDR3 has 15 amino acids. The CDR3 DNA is TGCAGTGCGCTTCTAGCGGGAGGGCCCGCAGATACGCAGTATTTT. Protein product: CSALLAGGPADTQYF.

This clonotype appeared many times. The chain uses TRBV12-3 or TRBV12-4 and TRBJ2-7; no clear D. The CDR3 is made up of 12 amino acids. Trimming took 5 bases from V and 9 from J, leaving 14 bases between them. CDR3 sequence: CASSPRGVRQYF. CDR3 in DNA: TGTGCCAGCAGTCCCCGCGGAGTAAGGCAGTACTTC.